A selection of T cell receptor beta chains follows, all from one sample in a study of T cells in Graves' hyperthyroidism and ophthalmopathy. TCRdb ran MiXCR on the multiplex PCR reads and lists one entry per CDR3 protein. Of under 600,000 distinct CDR3 sequences in the sample, about a sixth were seen once. The sequenced material came from blood. The receptors stem from a woman in her forties with Graves' ophthalmopathy. The CDR3 runs from the conserved cysteine through the conserved F or W. A D gene is named only where the DNA matches it firmly.

D	V	J	CDR3
-	TRBV30	TRBJ2-3	CAWSPAGTDTQYF
TRBD2	TRBV6-4	TRBJ2-1	CASSRSQTSGSREQFF
-	TRBV28	TRBJ2-7	CASSFATSYEQYF
-	TRBV20-1	TRBJ2-1	CSAIAAPLYNEQFF
-	TRBV6-1	TRBJ2-1	CASTPSGTYNEQFF
-	TRBV12-3/TRBV12-4	TRBJ1-1	CASTTMAQWGEAFF
TRBD1	TRBV6-1	TRBJ1-1	CASSAKGAAEAFF
TRBD2	TRBV3-1	TRBJ2-2	CASRAGTSAGELFF
TRBD1	TRBV27	TRBJ2-1	CASSLSTGVYNEQFF
TRBD1	TRBV12-3/TRBV12-4	TRBJ1-2	CASSLAGQNYGYTF
TRBD1	TRBV6-1	TRBJ2-3	CASNLRPGTGNTDTQYF
TRBD1	TRBV20-1	TRBJ1-1	CSARGQGSMNTEAFF
-	TRBV27	TRBJ1-6	CASTTHYNSPLHF
-	TRBV28	TRBJ2-3	CASDHGAVTSTDTQYF
-	TRBV30	TRBJ1-4	CAWSVSLLGTNEKLFF
-	TRBV27	TRBJ1-5	CASSLDWNDQPQHF
-	TRBV3-1	TRBJ1-1	CASSRFNTEAFF
TRBD1	TRBV18	TRBJ1-5	CASSPGTGINQPQHF
-	TRBV4-1	TRBJ1-1	CASSQDGGRRRNTEAFF
-	TRBV29-1	TRBJ1-5	CSVGPGGNQPQHF
-	TRBV6-2/TRBV6-3	TRBJ1-4	CASSRQEASEKLFF
-	TRBV3-1	TRBJ2-3	CASSQDDRISTDTQYF
-	TRBV2	TRBJ2-1	CASSEGPSADEQFF
-	TRBV6-1	TRBJ1-1	CASSAAGGAYTEAFF
TRBD2	TRBV20-1	TRBJ2-2	CSAPRLAAGELFF
TRBD1	TRBV4-1	TRBJ2-7	CASSQSGQGRRYEQYF
-	TRBV7-9	TRBJ1-5	CASSSRENQPQHF
TRBD1	TRBV7-8	TRBJ2-1	CASSRDRASNNEQFF